This T cell receptor (beta chain) is drawn from a study of OX40 agonist ivuxolimab in advanced cancers. The CDR3 runs 12 residues. CDR1 MNHEY and CDR2 SVGAGI come from the germline V gene. The germline V and J ends were trimmed by 8 bases and 8 bases, with 12 bases remaining between them. Generated by immunoSEQ multiplex PCR, the TCRdb table keeps only in-frame clones and is missing some. Among approximately 25,000 clones listed, under 95% were seen once. The source was CD4+ or CD8+ T cells sorted from blood, collected in a trial of the OX40 agonist ivuxolimab. The clonotype originates from an adult with an advanced solid tumor such as melanoma, head and neck, liver or kidney cancer. V is TRBV6-5 and J is TRBJ1-4; perhaps TRBD1 as D (5 bases). The CDR3 is CASGGGNEKLFF. The CDR3 coding sequence is TGTGCCAGCGGGGGGGGGAACGAAAAACTGTTTTTT.